The clone carrying this T cell receptor (beta chain) was observed a few times. Original handling: Amplification of reference gene primers was used by the study to estimate nucleated cell counts. Method: immunoSEQ multiplex PCR; TCRdb's copy keeps in-frame clones and lacks some. D and trimming were read from the DNA, whereas the V and J calls and clone size are those reported in that table. The sample includes about 81,000 clones, around nine tenths of them seen just once. The data belong to a study of blood T cell repertoires in COVID-19. Study information: COVID-19 samples collected from the United States, Italy and Spain covered acute and convalescent phases. Sources were T cells, B-cell-depleted T cells, or PBMCs; the material itself was cDNA or gDNA.

The junction had 6 bases not matched to a gene; V was cut back by 4 bases and J by 2 bases. The germline CDR1 and CDR2 sequences are SGHRS and YFSETQ. The CDR3 is 17 amino acids. The clonotype originates from a woman over 75 with acute or convalescent COVID-19. Sequenced: peripheral blood. The rearrangement uses TRBV5-1 and TRBJ2-6; 10 bases match TRBD1. The DNA for the CDR3 is TGCGCCAGCAGCAGGACAGGGGGTGGGACTGGGGCCAACGTCCTGACTTTC. Its protein product is CASSRTGGGTGANVLTF.